The rows below give T cell receptor beta chains drawn from one sample of a study of human T cells and chemical hapten exposure. MiXCR was run by TCRdb on the RACE reads, yielding one entry per CDR3 protein. The repertoire holds around 65,000 distinct CDR3 sequences, with about 6% as singletons. Sample: whole blood. These receptors were obtained from a female donor in good health. Some clones in this sample may be carry-over from other donors' samples. The CDR3 runs from the conserved cysteine through the conserved F or W. The order of the fields is D gene, J gene, clone size, V gene, CDR3 protein, CDR3 DNA. The D gene is left open where the match is weak. Rows may omit the clone size; those that give it use once, few, many or a size class.

>-|TRBJ1-1|-|TRBV2
CASSERSRGGMNTEAFF
TGTGCCAGCAGTGAAAGGTCCCGAGGGGGGATGAACACTGAAGCTTTCTTT
>TRBD1|TRBJ2-7|few|TRBV12-3/TRBV12-4
CASSLLGQGAYEQYF
TGTGCCAGCAGCCTCCTGGGACAGGGCGCCTACGAGCAGTACTTC
>TRBD1|TRBJ1-2|few|TRBV9
CASSVEGTANYGYTF
TGTGCCAGCAGCGTAGAGGGGACAGCTAACTATGGCTACACCTTC
>-|TRBJ1-2|many|TRBV25-1
CASSPEGSLANYGYTF
TGTGCCAGCAGTCCCGAGGGTTCGTTAGCTAACTATGGCTACACCTTC
>TRBD1|TRBJ1-5|many|TRBV6-6
CASSRDRGLDSNQPQHF
TGTGCCAGCTCTCGGGACAGGGGGCTCGATAGCAATCAGCCCCAGCATTTT
>-|TRBJ2-3|-|TRBV12-3/TRBV12-4
CASSLEGAITDTQYF
TGTGCCAGCAGTTTGGAGGGGGCCATCACAGATACGCAGTATTTT
>-|TRBJ2-7|many|TRBV4-2
CASSQGPHLYF
TGTGCCAGCAGCCAAGGACCGCACCTCTACTTC
>-|TRBJ1-1|few|TRBV7-9
CASSLVQGSTEAFF
TGTGCCAGCAGCTTAGTCCAGGGGAGCACTGAAGCTTTCTTT
>-|TRBJ2-1|many|TRBV6-2/TRBV6-3
CASSFANEQFF
TGTGCCAGCAGTTTCGCCAATGAGCAGTTCTTC
>-|TRBJ1-2|many|TRBV5-4
CASSPGTTFNYGYTF
TGTGCCAGCAGCCCGGGGACCACATTTAACTATGGCTACACCTTC
>-|TRBJ2-3|many|TRBV5-1
CASSLGAGTTSTDTQYF
TGCGCCAGCAGCTTGGGGGCCGGGACGACTAGCACAGATACGCAGTATTTT
>-|TRBJ2-7|-|TRBV4-3
CASSQDRSPGYEQYF
TGCGCCAGCAGCCAAGACAGATCGCCGGGCTACGAGCAGTACTTC
>-|TRBJ1-1|many|TRBV29-1
CSVGSGPDTEAFF
TGCAGCGTTGGTTCGGGGCCTGACACTGAAGCTTTCTTT
>-|TRBJ2-2|medium-sized|TRBV24-1
CATSLGTDTGELFF
TGTGCCACCTCCCTGGGGACGGACACCGGGGAGCTGTTTTTT
>-|TRBJ2-7|many|TRBV28
CASSWGQAYEQYF
TGTGCCAGCAGTTGGGGTCAAGCCTACGAGCAGTACTTC
>-|TRBJ2-5|many|TRBV11-2
CASSLNREEETQYF
TGTGCCAGCAGCTTAAACAGGGAGGAGGAGACCCAGTACTTC
>-|TRBJ2-1|many|TRBV7-3
CASSLSSSGNEQFF
TGTGCCAGCAGCTTATCTTCGTCGGGCAATGAGCAGTTCTTC
>-|TRBJ1-2|many|TRBV20-1
CSARDPRARGGYTF
TGCAGTGCTAGAGATCCCAGGGCAAGGGGGGGCTACACCTTC
>-|TRBJ2-3|-|TRBV28
CASSLFGGDTQYF
TGTGCCAGCAGTTTATTTGGCGGAGATACGCAGTATTTT
>-|TRBJ2-4|-|TRBV7-2
CASSLESLKLAKNIQYF
TGTGCCAGCAGCTTAGAGTCATTAAAACTAGCCAAAAACATTCAGTACTTC
>-|TRBJ1-5|few|TRBV19
CASKAGTGNQPQHF
TGTGCCAGTAAGGCCGGGACGGGCAATCAGCCCCAGCATTTT
>TRBD2|TRBJ2-7|many|TRBV7-9
CASSRGTSGSGIRDEQYF
TGTGCCAGCAGCCGCGGGACTAGCGGGAGTGGTATTCGGGACGAGCAGTACTTC
>-|TRBJ1-1|-|TRBV9
CASSVDGEGTEAFF
TGTGCCAGCAGCGTAGATGGGGAGGGGACTGAAGCTTTCTTT
>-|TRBJ2-7|many|TRBV6-6
CASSYSGGGHEQYF
TGTGCCAGCAGTTACTCGGGGGGGGGCCACGAGCAGTACTTC
>TRBD1|TRBJ2-7|many|TRBV7-9
CASSLGQGAYEQYF
TGTGCCAGCAGCTTAGGCCAGGGGGCCTACGAGCAGTACTTC
>TRBD1|TRBJ2-2|once|TRBV27
CASSPPGTVNTGELFF
TGTGCCAGCAGTCCCCCAGGGACAGTGAACACCGGGGAGCTGTTTTTT
>-|TRBJ2-5|-|TRBV12-3/TRBV12-4
CASSLAGAPRETQYF
TGTGCCAGCAGTTTAGCGGGAGCCCCACGAGAGACCCAGTACTTC
>-|TRBJ2-6|-|TRBV28
CASSLWGGGANVLTF
TGTGCCAGCAGTTTATGGGGCGGTGGGGCCAACGTCCTGACTTTC
>-|TRBJ1-1|many|TRBV24-1
CATSDNSRNTEAFF
TGTGCCACCAGTGATAATAGCCGGAACACTGAAGCTTTCTTT
>TRBD2|TRBJ2-3|few|TRBV2
CASRITSGGSTDTQYF
TGTGCCAGCAGGATTACTAGCGGGGGCAGCACAGATACGCAGTATTTT
>-|TRBJ2-7|many|TRBV6-1
CASSEPRGNYEQYF
TGTGCCAGCAGTGAACCGCGGGGAAACTACGAGCAGTACTTC
>TRBD2|TRBJ2-3|many|TRBV27
CASRMLGGLAGGPNTDTQYF
TGTGCCAGCAGAATGTTGGGGGGACTAGCGGGAGGGCCGAATACAGATACGCAGTATTTT
>-|TRBJ1-4|many|TRBV28
CASSLGRFSWTNEKLFF
TGTGCCAGCAGTTTGGGCCGTTTTAGTTGGACTAATGAAAAACTGTTTTTT
>-|TRBJ1-3|few|TRBV5-8
CASGRTGNTIYF
TGTGCCAGCGGTCGGACTGGAAACACCATATATTTT
>TRBD2|TRBJ2-7|many|TRBV20-1
CSARGGGREQYF
TGCAGTGCTAGGGGGGGAGGGCGCGAGCAGTACTTC
>TRBD2|TRBJ2-3|-|TRBV20-1
CSALAGEGTDTQYF
TGCAGTGCTTTAGCGGGAGAGGGCACAGATACGCAGTATTTT
>-|TRBJ2-7|few|TRBV5-1
CASSDTYSGRIYEQYF
TGCGCCAGCAGCGACACCTACAGCGGGCGTATTTACGAGCAGTACTTC
>-|TRBJ2-5|many|TRBV7-9
CASGGTAVQETQYF
TGTGCCAGCGGGGGGACGGCAGTCCAAGAGACCCAGTACTTC